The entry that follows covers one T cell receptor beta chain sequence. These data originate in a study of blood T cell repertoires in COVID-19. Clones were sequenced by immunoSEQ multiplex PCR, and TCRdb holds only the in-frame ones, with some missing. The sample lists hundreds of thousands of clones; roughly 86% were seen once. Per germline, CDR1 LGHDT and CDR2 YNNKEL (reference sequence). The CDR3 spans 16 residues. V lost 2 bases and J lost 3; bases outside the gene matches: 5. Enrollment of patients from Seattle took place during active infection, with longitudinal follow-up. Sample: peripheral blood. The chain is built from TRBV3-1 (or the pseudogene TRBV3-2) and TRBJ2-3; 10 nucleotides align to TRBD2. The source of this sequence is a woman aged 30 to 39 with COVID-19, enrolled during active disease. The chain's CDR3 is CASSQFSGRSTDTQYF. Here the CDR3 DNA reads TGTGCCAGCAGCCAATTTAGCGGGAGGAGTACAGATACGCAGTATTTT.